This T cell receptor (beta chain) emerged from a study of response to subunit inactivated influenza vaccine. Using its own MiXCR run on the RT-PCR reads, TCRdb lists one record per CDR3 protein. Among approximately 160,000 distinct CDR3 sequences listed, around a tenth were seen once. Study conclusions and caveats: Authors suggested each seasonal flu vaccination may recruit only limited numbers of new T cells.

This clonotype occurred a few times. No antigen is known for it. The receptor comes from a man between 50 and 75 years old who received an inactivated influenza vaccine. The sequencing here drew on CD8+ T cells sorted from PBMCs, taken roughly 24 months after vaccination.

Here the CDR3 DNA reads TGTGCCAGCAGCTTTCGACAGGGTATTGAAGCTTTCTTT. Amino acids: CASSFRQGIEAFF. The chain combines TRBV11-2 with TRBJ1-1; 7 bases agree with TRBD1. The length of the CDR3 is 13 residues. Germline lookup yields CDR1 SGHAT and CDR2 FQNNGV. Unmatched junction bases numbered 5, after V lost 3 bases and J lost 7 bases.